The 5 T cell receptor beta chains in this list originate from one sample, sequenced in a study of chronic HIV infection and antiretroviral therapy. MiXCR, run by TCRdb on the 5' RACE reads, gives a single entry per CDR3 protein. This repertoire shows 30,000 to 35,000 distinct CDR3 sequences, roughly 9.1% found once; its top ten account for over 2%. Sequences were obtained from peripheral blood. The receptors here all came from an adult who had HIV and had not received antiretroviral therapy, or was an uninfected healthy control (not recorded which).

This clonotype was seen more than once but under ten times. This chain uses TRBV7-6 with TRBJ1-5, with 11 bases lining up with TRBD1. J gave up 2 bases and V 5 bases, and 5 bases lay outside the gene matches. The germline V gene encodes CDR1 SGHVS and CDR2 FNYEAQ. This CDR3 comprises 16 residues. The CDR3 loop is CASSPPGQGGNQPQHF. The CDR3 nucleotides read TGTGCCAGCAGCCCCCCGGGACAGGGGGGCAATCAGCCCCAGCATTTT.

This clonotype was seen more than once but under ten times. V gene TRBV3-1 combines with J gene TRBJ2-1, with no clear D. CDR1 and CDR2 (germline): LGHDT, YNNKEL (reference sequence). This CDR3 contains 13 residues. V was shortened by 0 bases and J by 9 bases, with 9 bases between the two germline ends. Here the CDR3 DNA reads TGTGCCAGCAGCCAAGATCATGTGGGTGAGCAGTTCTTC. Protein product: CASSQDHVGEQFF.

This chain connects TRBV10-3 to TRBJ2-1; TRBD2 is a possible D gene (5 bases). This CDR3 has 11 residues. V was cut by 7 bases and J by 10 bases, with 11 bases left in between. Germline CDR1 and CDR2: ENHRY and SYGVKD. The CDR3 DNA reads TGTGCCATCACCTCCGGGGTGGAGCAGTTCTTC. Translation gives CAITSGVEQFF.

The table lists this clonotype with many counts. The rearrangement links TRBV29-1 to TRBJ1-6; D is unresolved. Trimming left V 5 bases short and J 13 bases short, with 18 bases between. The V gene's germline CDR1 is SQVTM and CDR2 ANQGSEA. The CDR3 totals 13 residues. CDR3 in DNA: TGCAGCGTTCAGGTCCAACTTGGGCGGCCCCTCCACTTT. Translated, it gives CSVQVQLGRPLHF.

This clonotype has ten or more counts. The chain is built from TRBV9 and TRBJ1-6, with D unclear. The germline CDR1 and CDR2 sequences are SGDLS and YYNGEE. Trimming pared 0 bases from V and 8 bases from J, leaving 9 bases between. The CDR3 loop spans 14 amino acids. The CDR3 region is CASSVGSFDSPLHF. CDR3 coding DNA: TGTGCCAGCAGCGTAGGCTCCTTTGATTCACCCCTCCACTTT.